The 8 T cell receptor beta chains in this list originate from one sample, sequenced in a study of blood T cell repertoires in COVID-19. Method: immunoSEQ multiplex PCR; TCRdb's copy keeps in-frame clones and lacks some. The sample lists approximately 46,000 clones; approximately 81% were seen once. Sequences were obtained from peripheral blood. The receptor source for this set is a woman aged 65 to 85 in a cohort sampled during active COVID-19.

This chain uses TRBV29-1 with TRBJ1-1; D remains unclear. The germline gives CDR1 SQVTM, CDR2 ANQGSEA. The V end lost 3 bases, the J end lost 2 bases, and 7 bases lay between the germline ends. The CDR3 covers 12 residues. The CDR3 reads CSVDSSNTEAFF. The CDR3 DNA sequence: TGCAGCGTTGATTCGAGTAACACTGAAGCTTTCTTT. Supplemented by reference TRBV29-1 and TRBJ1-1, the full variable domain reads SAVISQKPSRDICQRGTSLTIQCQVDSQVTMMFWYRQQPGQSLTLIATANQGSEATYESGFVIDKFPISRPNLTFSTLTVSNMSPEDSSIYLCSVDSSNTEAFFGQGTRLTVV.

The rearrangement uses TRBV4-1 and TRBJ2-7, with 9 bases fitting TRBD1. Germline lookup yields CDR1 MGHRA and CDR2 YSYEKL. The CDR3 consists of 16 residues. V shed 0 bases and J 4 bases; nucleotides not matched to a gene: 7. The CDR3 region is CASSQETGTGFYEQYF. CDR3 coding DNA: TGCGCCAGCAGCCAAGAGACCGGGACAGGGTTTTACGAGCAGTACTTC.

V gene TRBV24-1 combines with J gene TRBJ2-1, with 16 bases that match TRBD2. Per the germline V gene, CDR1 is KGHDR and CDR2 is SFDVKD. This CDR3 comprises 20 residues. V lost 4 bases and J lost 8; bases outside the gene matches: 16. This CDR3 is CATSDKMGLAGGPYNDEQFF. The CDR3 nucleotides read TGTGCCACCAGTGACAAAATGGGACTAGCGGGAGGGCCTTATAACGATGAGCAGTTCTTC.

By sample fraction, this clone is medium-sized. This chain connects TRBV14 to TRBJ2-3, with D perhaps TRBD2 (6 bases). The CDR3 is 14 residues long. V gave up 6 bases and J gave up 0 bases, with 10 bases separating them. Germline-derived CDR1 and CDR2 are SGHDN and FVKESK. The CDR3 bases are TGTGCCAGCAGGGAGGGCCGCAGCACAGATACGCAGTATTTT. Amino acid sequence: CASREGRSTDTQYF.

The chain couples TRBV6-4 to TRBJ1-1; 8 bases are shared with TRBD1. Germline CDR1 and CDR2: MRHNA and SNTAGT. Trimming cost V 5 bases and J 1 base; bases outside gene matches: 3. The CDR3 is made up of 14 amino acids. CDR3: CASSPGGRNTEAFF. For the CDR3, the DNA is TGTGCCAGCAGTCCAGGGGGCCGGAACACTGAAGCTTTCTTT.

The rearrangement uses TRBV10-3 and TRBJ2-3; no clear D. Trimming took 0 bases from V and 0 from J, leaving 13 bases between them. This CDR3 is built from 17 residues. Germline lookup yields CDR1 ENHRY and CDR2 SYGVKD. Here the CDR3 DNA reads TGTGCCATCAGTGAGTCGATCGGTCCTTCTAGCACAGATACGCAGTATTTT. Translating gives CAISESIGPSSTDTQYF.

V is TRBV5-5 and J is TRBJ1-5; D possibly corresponds to TRBD1 (5 bases). Germline V gene lookup returns CDR1 SGHKS and CDR2 YYEKEE (reference sequence). This CDR3 spans 18 amino acids. V was shortened by 0 bases and J by 5 bases, with 21 bases between the two germline ends. The CDR3 DNA is TGTGCCAGCAGCTTGGCCGCGGGGGGGACGCTGCCTTATCAGCCCCAGCATTTT. Translation: CASSLAAGGTLPYQPQHF.

This clone was picked up a small number of times. This chain uses TRBV9 with TRBJ1-1; tentative D call: TRBD1 (6 bases). The germline V gene encodes CDR1 SGDLS and CDR2 YYNGEE. CDR3 length: 16 amino acids. Trimming left V 3 bases short and J 4 bases short, with 19 bases between. In nucleotides, the CDR3 is TGTGCCAGCAGCGCCGAGGGAGGGACAACGACCACTGAAGCTTTCTTT. Translation: CASSAEGGTTTTEAFF.